This T cell receptor (beta chain) was sequenced in a study of CD8+CD57+ T cells in acquired aplastic anemia. V trimming: 5 bases; J trimming: 4 bases; junction bases outside the gene matches: 1. CDR3 length: 12 amino acids. This clonotype came up many times. Its specificity is not known. The template for TCR beta VDJ and CDR3 sequence profiling was genomic DNA. MiXCR, run by TCRdb on the reads, gives a single entry per CDR3 protein. Of under 500,000 distinct CDR3 sequences detected, roughly 34% appear once; the ten largest clones hold less than 0.85%. Flow cytometry had shown expanded CD8+CD57+ cells in the patients chosen for sequencing. Study findings and constraints: Shared by patients and controls, 25 to 35 CD8+ CDR3s were abundant in patients.

The clonotype comes from a human donor with aplastic anemia. Sample: sorted CD4+, CD8+, or CD8+CD57+ T cells (not recorded which) from PBMCs. The chain uses TRBV12-3 or TRBV12-4 and TRBJ1-2; 7 bases are a match to TRBD1. CDR3 coding DNA: TGTGCCAGCAGTAGGGACAGCTATGGCTACACCTTC. Translated, it gives CASSRDSYGYTF.